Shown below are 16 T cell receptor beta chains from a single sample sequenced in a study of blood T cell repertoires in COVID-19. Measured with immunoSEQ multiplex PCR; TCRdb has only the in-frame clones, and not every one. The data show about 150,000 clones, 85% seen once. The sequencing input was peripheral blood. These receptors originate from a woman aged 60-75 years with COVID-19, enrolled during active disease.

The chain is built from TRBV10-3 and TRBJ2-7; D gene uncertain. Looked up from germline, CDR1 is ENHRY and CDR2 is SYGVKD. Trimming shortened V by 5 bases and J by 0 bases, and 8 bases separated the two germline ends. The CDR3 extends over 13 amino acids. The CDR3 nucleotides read TGTGCCATCAGTACACAAGACTCCTACGAGCAGTACTTC. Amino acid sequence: CAISTQDSYEQYF.

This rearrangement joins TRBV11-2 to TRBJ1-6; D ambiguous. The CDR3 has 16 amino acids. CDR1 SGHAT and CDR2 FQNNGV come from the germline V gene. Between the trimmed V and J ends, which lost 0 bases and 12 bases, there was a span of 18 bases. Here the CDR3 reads CASSLDPPAGQGPLHF. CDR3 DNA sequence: TGTGCCAGCAGCTTAGATCCCCCGGCAGGCCAAGGACCCCTCCACTTT.

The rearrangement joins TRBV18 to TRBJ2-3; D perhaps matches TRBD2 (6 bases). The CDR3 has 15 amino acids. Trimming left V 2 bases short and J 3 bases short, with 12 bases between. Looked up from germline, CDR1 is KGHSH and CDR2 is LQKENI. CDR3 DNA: TGTGCCAGCTCACCAGGTTCGGGAGCGACAGATACGCAGTATTTT. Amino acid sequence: CASSPGSGATDTQYF. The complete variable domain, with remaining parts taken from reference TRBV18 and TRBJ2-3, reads NAGVMQNPRHLVRRRGQEARLRCSPMKGHSHVYWYRQLPEEGLKFMVYLQKENIIDESGMPKERFSAEFPKEGPSILRIQQVVRGDSAAYFCASSPGSGATDTQYFGPGTRLTVL.

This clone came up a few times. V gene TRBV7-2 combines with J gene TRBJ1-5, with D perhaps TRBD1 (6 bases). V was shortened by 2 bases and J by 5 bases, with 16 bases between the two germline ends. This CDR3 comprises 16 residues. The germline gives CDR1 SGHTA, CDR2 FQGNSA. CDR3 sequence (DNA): TGTGCCAGCAGCTTACACCCCCGGGACACGTATCAGCCCCAGCATTTT. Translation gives CASSLHPRDTYQPQHF.

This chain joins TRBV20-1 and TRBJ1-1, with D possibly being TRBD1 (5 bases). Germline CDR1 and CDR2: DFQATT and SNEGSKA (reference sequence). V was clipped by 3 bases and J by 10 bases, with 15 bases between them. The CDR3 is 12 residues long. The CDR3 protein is CSASPGAGGAFF. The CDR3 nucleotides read TGCAGTGCTAGTCCTGGGGCAGGTGGAGCTTTCTTT.

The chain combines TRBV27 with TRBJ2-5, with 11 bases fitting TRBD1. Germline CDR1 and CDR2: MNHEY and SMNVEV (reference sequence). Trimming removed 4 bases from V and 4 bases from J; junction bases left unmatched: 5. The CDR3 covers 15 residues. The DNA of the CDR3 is TGTGCCAGCAGTTCTCTAGGGACAGGGGGAGAGACCCAGTACTTC. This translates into CASSSLGTGGETQYF.

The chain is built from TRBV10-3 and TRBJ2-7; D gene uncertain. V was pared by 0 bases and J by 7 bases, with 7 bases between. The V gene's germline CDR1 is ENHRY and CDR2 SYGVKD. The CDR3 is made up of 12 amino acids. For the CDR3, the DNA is TGTGCCATCAGTGAGTCGACGAGGGAGCAGTACTTC. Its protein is CAISESTREQYF.

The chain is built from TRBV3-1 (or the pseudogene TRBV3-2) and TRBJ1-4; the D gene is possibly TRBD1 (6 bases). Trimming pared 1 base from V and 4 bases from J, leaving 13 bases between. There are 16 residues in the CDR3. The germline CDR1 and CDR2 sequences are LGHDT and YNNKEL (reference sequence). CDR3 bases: TGTGCCAGCAGCCAAGGAGATACAGGGTTTAATGAAAAACTGTTTTTT. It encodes CASSQGDTGFNEKLFF.

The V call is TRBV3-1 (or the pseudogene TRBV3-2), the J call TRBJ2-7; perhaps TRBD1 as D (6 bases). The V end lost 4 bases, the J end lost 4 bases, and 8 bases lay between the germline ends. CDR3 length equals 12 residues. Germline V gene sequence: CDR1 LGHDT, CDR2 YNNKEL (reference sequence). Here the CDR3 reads CASSPQGYEQYV. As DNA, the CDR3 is TGTGCCAGCAGCCCACAGGGTTACGAGCAGTACGTC.

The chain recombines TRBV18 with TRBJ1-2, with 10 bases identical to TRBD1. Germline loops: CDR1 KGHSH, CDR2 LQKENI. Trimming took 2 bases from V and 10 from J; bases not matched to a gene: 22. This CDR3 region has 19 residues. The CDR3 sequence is CASSPNLPGQGPGAAIYTF. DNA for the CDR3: TGTGCCAGCTCACCAAACCTACCGGGACAGGGGCCTGGCGCCGCGATCTACACCTTC.

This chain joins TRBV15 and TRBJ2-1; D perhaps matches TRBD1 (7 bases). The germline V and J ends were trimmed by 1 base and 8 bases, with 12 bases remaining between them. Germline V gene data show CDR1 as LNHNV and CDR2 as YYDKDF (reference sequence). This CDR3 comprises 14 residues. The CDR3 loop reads CATSRGRGLDEQFF. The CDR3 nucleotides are TGTGCCACCAGCAGAGGGAGGGGGCTCGATGAGCAGTTCTTC.

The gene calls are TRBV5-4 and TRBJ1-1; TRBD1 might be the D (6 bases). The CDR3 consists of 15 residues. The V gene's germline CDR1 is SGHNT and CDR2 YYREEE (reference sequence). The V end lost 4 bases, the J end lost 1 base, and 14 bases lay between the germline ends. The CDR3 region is CASSPERTANTEAFF. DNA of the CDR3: TGTGCCAGCAGCCCCGAGAGGACAGCGAACACTGAAGCTTTCTTT.

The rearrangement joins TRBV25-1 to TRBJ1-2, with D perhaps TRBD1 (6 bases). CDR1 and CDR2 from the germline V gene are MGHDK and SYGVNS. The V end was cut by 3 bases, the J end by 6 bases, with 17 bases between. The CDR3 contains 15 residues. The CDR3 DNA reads TGTGCCAGCAGTGAGCTACAGGGAGGGATAAATGGCTACACCTTC. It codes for CASSELQGGINGYTF.

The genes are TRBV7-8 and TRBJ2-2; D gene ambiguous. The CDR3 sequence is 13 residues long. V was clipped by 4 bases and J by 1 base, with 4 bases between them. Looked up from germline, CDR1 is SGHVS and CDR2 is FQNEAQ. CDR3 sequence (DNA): TGTGCCAGCAGCTCTTTGAACACCGGGGAGCTGTTTTTT. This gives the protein CASSSLNTGELFF. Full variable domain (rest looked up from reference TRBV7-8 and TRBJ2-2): GAGVSQSPRYKVAKRGQDVALRCDPISGHVSLFWYQQALGQGPEFLTYFQNEAQLDKSGLPSDRFFAERPEGSVSTLKIQRTQQEDSAVYLCASSSLNTGELFFGEGSRLTVL.

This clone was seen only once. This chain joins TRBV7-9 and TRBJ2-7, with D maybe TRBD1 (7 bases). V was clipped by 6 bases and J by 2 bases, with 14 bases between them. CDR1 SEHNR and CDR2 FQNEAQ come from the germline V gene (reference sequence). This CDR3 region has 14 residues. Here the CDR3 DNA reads TGTGCCAGCAGGGAGGGGGCAGGGACCTACGAGCAGTACTTC. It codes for CASREGAGTYEQYF.

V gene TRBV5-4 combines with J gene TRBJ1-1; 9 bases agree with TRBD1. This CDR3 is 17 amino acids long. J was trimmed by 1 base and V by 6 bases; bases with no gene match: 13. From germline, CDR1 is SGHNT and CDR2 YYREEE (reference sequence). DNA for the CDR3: TGTGCCAGCACTTTAGTTGGGACAGGGCCATGGAACACTGAAGCTTTCTTT. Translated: CASTLVGTGPWNTEAFF.